Sequencing of this T cell receptor beta chain was carried out in a study of Ad26.COV2.S vaccination and SARS-CoV-2 variants. Study at large: The trial was COV1001 and the donor's arm was Ad26.COV2.S. Intramuscularly, Ad26.COV2.S was given either once or twice, 56 days apart.

Study observations and caveats: Vaccinees displayed broader spike-specific TCR repertoires than placebo recipients.

The trim removed 1 base at V and 2 bases at J, leaving 16 bases unmatched. Germline CDR1 and CDR2: SGHVS and FNYEAQ. The CDR3 runs to 19 residues. Regarding treatment: 15 to 20 received Ad26.COV2.S at low or high dose, single or two shots; about five received placebo; per-sample allocation not given. Following the first vaccine or placebo injection, samples were taken on day 63. Ad26.COV2.S expressed prefusion-stabilized spike from the original Wuhan strain. A note on this clone: Its antigen is still unknown.

Sequenced by immunoSEQ multiplex PCR; TCRdb stores in-frame clones only, minus some. The sample lists around 340,000 clones, 88% occurring once. This TCR was sampled from a person aged 18-60 years who received the Ad26.COV2.S COVID-19 vaccine or a placebo. The sequencing used peripheral blood, collected in a trial of Ad26.COV2.S vaccine versus placebo. The V gene is TRBV7-6, the J gene TRBJ2-7; TRBD2 aligns across 8 bases. Here the CDR3 reads CASSLVSVSGGANPYEQYF. DNA of the CDR3: TGTGCCAGCAGCTTAGTATCAGTATCGGGGGGGGCGAATCCCTACGAGCAGTACTTC. Full variable domain (remainder filled in from reference TRBV7-6 and TRBJ2-7): GAGVSQSPRYKVTKRGQDVALRCDPISGHVSLYWYRQALGQGPEFLTYFNYEAQQDKSGLPNDRFSAERPEGSISTLTIQRTEQRDSAMYRCASSLVSVSGGANPYEQYFGPGTRLTVT.